Reported below is one T cell receptor (beta chain). This entry is derived from a study of blood T cell repertoires in COVID-19. Across the whole study: Whether acute or convalescent, the COVID-19 samples came from the United States, Italy and Spain. PBMCs, B-cell-depleted T cells, or T cells provided the cDNA or gDNA that made up the material.

Germline CDR1 and CDR2: MDHEN and SYDVKM. The ends were cut back, 2 bases at V and 1 base at J, with 18 bases in the middle. CDR3 length equals 17 residues. In the original workflow: Estimates of nucleated cell counts were drawn from the amplification of reference gene primers. The repertoire was sequenced with immunoSEQ multiplex PCR; TCRdb's copy has only in-frame clones and lacks some. The V and J calls and clone size were taken over from that table, and D and trimming were inferred from the DNA. The repertoire holds about 120,000 clones, with approximately 74% as singletons. The TCR originated in a man aged 60 to 69 with acute or convalescent COVID-19. Sequences were obtained from peripheral blood. The J gene is TRBJ2-7, the V gene TRBV28; D is ambiguous. CDR3 sequence (DNA): TGTGCCAGCAGTTTAGGTGAAGGAAGAGTGAGGTCCTACGAGCAGTACTTC. Translation: CASSLGEGRVRSYEQYF.